This T cell receptor beta chain was recorded in a study of response to subunit inactivated influenza vaccine. This clonotype was found once. CDR1 and CDR2 (germline): MNHEY, SVGEGT. The CDR3 consists of 15 residues. With 8 bases removed from V and 0 bases from J, the gap between germline ends came to 16 bases. Via MiXCR, TCRdb re-called the RT-PCR reads, giving one row per CDR3 protein. The data hold about 800,000 distinct CDR3 sequences, with around 20% observed a single time. Sequencing was performed on PBMCs from blood, taken 5 days after vaccination. This chain links TRBV6-2 or TRBV6-3 with TRBJ2-5; D is possibly TRBD2 (6 bases). The TCR comes from a man aged 45-65 years who received an inactivated influenza vaccine. The CDR3 loop reads CASAELGGNQETQYF. The CDR3 DNA is TGTGCCAGCGCCGAACTGGGCGGGAACCAAGAGACCCAGTACTTC.